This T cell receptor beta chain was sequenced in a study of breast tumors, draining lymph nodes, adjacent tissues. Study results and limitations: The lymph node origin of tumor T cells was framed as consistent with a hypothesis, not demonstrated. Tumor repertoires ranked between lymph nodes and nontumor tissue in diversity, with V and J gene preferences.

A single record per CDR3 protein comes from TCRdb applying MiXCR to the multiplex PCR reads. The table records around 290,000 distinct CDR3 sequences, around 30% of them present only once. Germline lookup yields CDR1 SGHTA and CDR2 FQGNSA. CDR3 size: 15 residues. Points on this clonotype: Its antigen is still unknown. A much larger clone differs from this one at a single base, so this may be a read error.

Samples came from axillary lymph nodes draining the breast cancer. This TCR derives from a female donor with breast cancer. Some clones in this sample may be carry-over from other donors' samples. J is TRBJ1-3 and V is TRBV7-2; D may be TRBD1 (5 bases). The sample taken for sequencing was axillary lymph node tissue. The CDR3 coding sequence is TGTGTCAGCAGCTTTGGGGGAGGGAATGGAAACACCATATATTTT. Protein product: CVSSFGGGNGNTIYF.